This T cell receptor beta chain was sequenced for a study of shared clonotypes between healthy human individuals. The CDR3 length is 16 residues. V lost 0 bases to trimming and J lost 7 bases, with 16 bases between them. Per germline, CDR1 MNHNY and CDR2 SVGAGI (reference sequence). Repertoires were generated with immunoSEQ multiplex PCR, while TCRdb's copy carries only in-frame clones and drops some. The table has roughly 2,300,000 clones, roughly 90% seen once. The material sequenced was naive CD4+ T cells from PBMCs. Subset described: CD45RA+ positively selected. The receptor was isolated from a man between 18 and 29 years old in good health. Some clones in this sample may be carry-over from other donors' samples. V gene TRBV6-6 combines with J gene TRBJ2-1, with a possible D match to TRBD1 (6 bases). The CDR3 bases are TGTGCCAGCAGTTACTCGTTGCCAGGGGCCGGGAATGAGCAGTTCTTC. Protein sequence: CASSYSLPGAGNEQFF.